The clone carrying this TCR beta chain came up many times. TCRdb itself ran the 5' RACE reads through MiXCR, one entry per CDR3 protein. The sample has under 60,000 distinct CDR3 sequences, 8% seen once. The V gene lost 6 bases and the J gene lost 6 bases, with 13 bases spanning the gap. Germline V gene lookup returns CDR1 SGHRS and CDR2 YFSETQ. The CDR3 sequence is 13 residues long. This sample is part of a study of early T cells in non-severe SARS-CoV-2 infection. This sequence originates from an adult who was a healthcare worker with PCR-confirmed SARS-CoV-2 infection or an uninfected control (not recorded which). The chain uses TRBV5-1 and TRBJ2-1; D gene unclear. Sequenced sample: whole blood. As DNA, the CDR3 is TGCGCCAGCACCACCCACCCCGGCAATGAGCAGTTCTTC. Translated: CASTTHPGNEQFF.